The entry that follows covers one T cell receptor (beta chain) sequence. Which antigen it targets is not known. Base qualities are not provided; no much larger clone lies one nucleotide away. TCRbeta CDR3 regions were amplified from genomic DNA using the immunoSEQ Assay, a bias-controlled multiplex PCR. The study's own analysis went as follows. Nucleated cell counts per sample were estimated from amplification of reference gene primers within the assay. Sequence reads were collapsed and filtered to measure the absolute abundance of every unique TCRbeta CDR3 rearrangement. For each sample, productive Simpson clonality was calculated as the square root of Simpson's diversity index over productive rearrangements. This is the immuneACCESS table as TCRdb keeps it, with only in-frame sequences that have V and J called. A part of the clones is gone; compared with another copy, unresolved V genes explain less than half, and the rest is unexplained. V and J calls and clone size are as listed in that table; D and trimming were resolved from the DNA. This sample has 150,000 to 200,000 clones in its table, and around four fifths of those were observed once. Of the sample, around 2.7% is held by the ten largest clones.

This specimen belongs to a study of blood T cell repertoires in COVID-19 (TCRdb year 2020). In the study overall: Samples covering the acute and convalescent phases of COVID-19 were provided by collaborators in the United States, Italy and Spain. The samples were drawn from the first 160 participants of the ongoing ImmuneRACE study and from 1,254 subjects provided by 6 global collaborators. Where available, HLA class I and class II types were obtained from metadata supplied by the sample provider rather than from assay-based typing. The repertoires were released in a freely available public database intended as a resource for research on the immune response to SARS-CoV-2. Sample metadata almost always included a de-identified subject ID, COVID-19 status, age in years and sex. The material from the prospective study consisted of cDNA or gDNA derived from T cells, B-cell-depleted T cells, or PBMCs. Subjects who had been exposed to COVID-19, were actively infected with it, or had recovered from it provided the deeply sampled blood TCRbeta repertoires that made up the dataset. Beyond this particular receptor, the publication reports: Clinical and demographic metadata were provided uncurated, with the amount varying by source and participant.

Each collaborating institution followed its own protocols to collect whole blood in K2EDTA tubes. Collaborator samples were shipped for TCRbeta analysis as frozen whole blood, isolated PBMCs, or DNA extracted from either sample type. The germline V gene (reference sequence) sets CDR1 to LNHDA and CDR2 to SQIVND. The CDR3, from cysteine to phenylalanine, totals 15 residues. Of all the DNA, just the CDR3 is kept, 45 bases in frame from base 1. The V end loses 3 bases and the J end loses 2 bases, and a stretch of 13 bases separates them. Sequences were obtained from peripheral blood. The V and J segments used are TRBV19 and TRBJ1-1; the D region possibly corresponds to TRBD1 (5 bases align). The receptor's source is a man between 65 and 85 years old with acute or convalescent COVID-19. DNA sequence: TGTGCCAGTAGTATCGGAAACAGGCTCAACACTGAAGCTTTCTTT. Its coded protein is CASSIGNRLNTEAFF.